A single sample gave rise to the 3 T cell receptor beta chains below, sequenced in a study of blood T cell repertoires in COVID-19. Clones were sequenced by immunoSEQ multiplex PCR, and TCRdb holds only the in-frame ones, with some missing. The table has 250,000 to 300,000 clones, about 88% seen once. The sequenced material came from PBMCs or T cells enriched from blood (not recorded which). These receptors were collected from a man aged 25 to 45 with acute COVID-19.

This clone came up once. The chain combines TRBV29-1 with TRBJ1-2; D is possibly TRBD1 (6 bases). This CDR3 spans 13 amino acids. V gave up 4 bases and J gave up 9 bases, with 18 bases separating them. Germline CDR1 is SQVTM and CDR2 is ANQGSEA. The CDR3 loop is CSVVGGREESYTF. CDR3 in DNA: TGCAGCGTTGTCGGGGGGCGCGAGGAAAGCTACACCTTC.

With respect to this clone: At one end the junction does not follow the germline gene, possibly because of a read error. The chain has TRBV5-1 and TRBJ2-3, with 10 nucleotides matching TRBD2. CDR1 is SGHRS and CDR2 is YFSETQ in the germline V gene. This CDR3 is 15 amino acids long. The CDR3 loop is CASSLAAGGQDTQYF. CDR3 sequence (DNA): TGTGCCAGCAGCTTGGCAGCGGGGGGGCAGGATACGCAGTATTTT.

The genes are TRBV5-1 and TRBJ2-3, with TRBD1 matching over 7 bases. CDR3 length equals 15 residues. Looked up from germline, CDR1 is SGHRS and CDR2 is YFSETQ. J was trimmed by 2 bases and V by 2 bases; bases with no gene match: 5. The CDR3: CASSFQQGNTDTQYF. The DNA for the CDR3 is TGCGCCAGCAGCTTTCAACAGGGGAACACAGATACGCAGTATTTT.